What follows describes a single T cell receptor beta chain. These data belong to a study of blood T cell repertoires in COVID-19. Original data processing: Using reference gene primer amplification, nucleated cell counts were estimated. Assay: immunoSEQ multiplex PCR; the TCRdb copy retains only in-frame clones and omits some. V and J calls and clone size come straight from that table; D and trimming were deduced from the DNA. The sample lists around 250,000 clones, 75% to 90% occurring once. In assigning cohorts, the study relied on participant-reported clinical history. Each recovered donor of Cohort 3 presented with two negative PCRs, clearance, or symptom resolution. V lost 1 base and J 7 bases, leaving 8 bases between the germline ends. Germline values: CDR1 SGHTA, CDR2 FQGTGA. CDR3 length: 13 amino acids.

Material for sequencing was PBMCs or T cells enriched from blood (not recorded which). This chain uses TRBV7-3 with TRBJ2-1; possibly TRBD2 for D (5 bases). The origin of this receptor is a woman in her forties or fifties who had recovered from COVID-19. The CDR3 region is CASSLIEGNEQFF. The DNA for the CDR3 is TGTGCCAGCAGCTTAATAGAGGGAAATGAGCAGTTCTTC.